In its sample, the clone carrying this T cell receptor (beta chain) was seen a few times. The antigen is not known. This sample stems from a study of T cell repertoires in cytomegalovirus infection. Background on the study: Based on public TCR beta signatures, there were indications of CMV infection and of a matching HLA type. Findings of the study overall: In two of eight donors, the top clonotype was HLA-C-restricted CMV-specific.

CDR3 length: 13 amino acids. V was shortened by 0 bases and J by 6 bases, with 7 bases between the two germline ends. Germline V lookup: CDR1 SGHTA, CDR2 FQGNSA. TCRdb re-derived calls from the reads in MiXCR, one entry per CDR3 protein. Here the sample spans a few hundred thousand distinct CDR3 sequences, more than 8% being singletons. This TCR derives from a human donor in good health (CMV status not recorded). Some clones in this sample may be carry-over from other donors' samples. The chain has TRBV7-2 and TRBJ2-3; no clear D. Sequencing used PBMCs. For the CDR3, the DNA is TGTGCCAGCAGCTTAGCCGGCTCGGATACGCAGTATTTT. It codes for CASSLAGSDTQYF.